These 11 T cell receptor beta chains were sequenced from one sample in a study of T cells after yellow fever vaccination. TCRdb reprocessed the 5' RACE reads via MiXCR and lists one record per CDR3 protein. Of over 300,000 distinct CDR3 sequences in the sample, around 3.6% were seen once. The specimen was PBMCs, collected on the day of the yellow fever booster vaccination. The receptor set was obtained from a man in his late teens or twenties who received the YFV17D yellow fever vaccine.

This clonotype has a count of ten or more. This chain connects TRBV25-1 to TRBJ1-1, with D perhaps TRBD1 (6 bases). V was pared by 7 bases and J by 5 bases, with 17 bases between. The germline CDR1 and CDR2 sequences are MGHDK and SYGVNS. The CDR3 runs 14 residues. The CDR3 sequence: CASTRGGGWTEAFF. The CDR3, as DNA: TGTGCCAGCACCCGAGGGGGGGGTTGGACTGAAGCTTTCTTT.

The table lists this clonotype with many counts. This chain joins TRBV2 and TRBJ2-3, with 9 bases lining up with TRBD1. Germline trimming cut 6 bases from V and 7 bases from J; bases unmatched to any gene: 5. The CDR3 totals 13 residues. Germline values: CDR1 SNHLY, CDR2 FYNNEI. The CDR3 spells CASSRQGVNTQYF. The CDR3 nucleotides read TGTGCCAGCAGCCGACAGGGGGTAAATACGCAGTATTTT.

This chain uses TRBV5-4 with TRBJ2-4; D is unresolved. Trimming took off 2 bases at V and 4 bases at J, with 4 bases between the two ends. Germline CDR1 reads SGHNT; CDR2 reads YYREEE (reference sequence). The CDR3 is 12 residues long. The CDR3 is CASSFGKNIQYF. In DNA, the CDR3 is TGTGCCAGCAGCTTTGGAAAAAACATTCAGTACTTC.

This clonotype has ten or more counts. The chain joins TRBV7-8 to TRBJ2-2, with 11 bases lining up with TRBD2. This CDR3 is 20 amino acids long. Germline CDR1 SGHVS, CDR2 FQNEAQ. The V gene end was trimmed by 0 bases and the J gene end by 3 bases; junction bases not matched to a gene: 12. CDR3 in DNA: TGTGCCAGCAGCTTAGCCGAGCTCTTTACTAGCGGGGGTTACACCGGGGAGCTGTTTTTT. Translating it yields CASSLAELFTSGGYTGELFF.

This clonotype has just a few counts. The chain uses TRBV11-2 and TRBJ1-2; tentative D call: TRBD1 (5 bases). CDR1 SGHAT and CDR2 FQNNGV come from the germline V gene. The V and J ends lost 2 bases and 4 bases respectively, with 14 bases between them. This CDR3 is 15 amino acids long. The CDR3 DNA sequence: TGTGCCAGCAGCTTACGGGCCGGGCAGGGCTATGGCTACACCTTC. Translated: CASSLRAGQGYGYTF. The full variable domain, with the rest looked up from reference TRBV11-2 and TRBJ1-2, is EAGVAQSPRYKIIEKRQSVAFWCNPISGHATLYWYQQILGQGPKLLIQFQNNGVVDDSQLPKDRFSAERLKGVDSTLKIQPAKLEDSAVYLCASSLRAGQGYGYTFGSGTRLTVV.

This clonotype has more than one count but fewer than ten. Here the CDR3 reads CASSYSSRNQPQHF. CDR3 DNA sequence: TGTGCCAGCAGTTACTCGAGCAGAAACCAGCCCCAGCATTTT. This chain links TRBV6-5 with TRBJ1-5; D not resolved. From germline, CDR1 is MNHEY and CDR2 SVGAGI. V lost 0 bases and J lost 7, with 10 bases in between. This CDR3 is 14 amino acids long.

This clonotype was observed a single time. This chain uses TRBV4-3 with TRBJ1-3; D is perhaps TRBD1 (6 bases). The length of the CDR3 is 15 residues. CDR1 and CDR2 (germline): LGHNA, YSLEER. V was cut by 4 bases and J by 0 bases, with 10 bases left in between. The DNA of the CDR3 is TGCGCCAGCAGCCGAACGGACAGCTCTGGAAACACCATATATTTT. It encodes CASSRTDSSGNTIYF.

The chain recombines TRBV4-1 with TRBJ2-1; 9 bases fit TRBD2. The CDR3 loop spans 16 amino acids. CDR1 and CDR2 (germline): MGHRA, YSYEKL. The junction had 16 bases not matched to a gene; V was cut back by 8 bases and J by 8 bases. The CDR3 reads CASFFTWTSVGDEQFF. CDR3 in DNA: TGCGCCAGCTTTTTCACGTGGACTAGCGTCGGGGATGAGCAGTTCTTC.

This clonotype came up many times. The chain uses TRBV18 and TRBJ2-3, with D tentatively TRBD1 (6 bases). The V end lost 4 bases, the J end lost 2 bases, and 10 bases lay between the germline ends. Germline assignment: CDR1 KGHSH and CDR2 LQKENI. The CDR3 length is 14 residues. The CDR3 DNA is TGTGCCAGCTCACTCTGGACAGCCACAGATACGCAGTATTTT. Protein product: CASSLWTATDTQYF.

This clonotype was counted ten times or more. V and J are TRBV5-1 and TRBJ1-6; perhaps TRBD1 as D (5 bases). V dropped 0 bases and J dropped 7 bases, with 14 bases sitting between them. The CDR3 spans 16 residues. Germline loops: CDR1 SGHRS, CDR2 YFSETQ. The CDR3 DNA reads TGCGCCAGCAGCTTGGTGGCCCGGGGACGGAATTCACCCCTCCACTTT. It codes for CASSLVARGRNSPLHF.

The J gene is TRBJ1-1, the V gene TRBV11-2; TRBD1 might be the D (6 bases). The CDR3 spans 16 residues. The germline V and J ends were trimmed by 5 bases and 5 bases, with 21 bases remaining between them. Germline V gene data show CDR1 as SGHAT and CDR2 as FQNNGV. The CDR3 loop is CASSLHGGRDVTEAFF. CDR3 sequence (DNA): TGTGCCAGCAGCCTCCATGGGGGGCGAGATGTTACTGAAGCTTTCTTT.